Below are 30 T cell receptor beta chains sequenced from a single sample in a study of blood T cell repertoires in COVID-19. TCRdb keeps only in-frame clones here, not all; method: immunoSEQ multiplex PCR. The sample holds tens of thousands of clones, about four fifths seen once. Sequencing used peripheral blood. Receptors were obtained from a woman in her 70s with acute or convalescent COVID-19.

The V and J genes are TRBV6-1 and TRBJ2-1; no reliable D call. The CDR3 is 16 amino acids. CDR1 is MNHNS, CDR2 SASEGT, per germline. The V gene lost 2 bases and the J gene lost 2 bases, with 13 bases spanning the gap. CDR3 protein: CASSEIFTRTYNEQFF. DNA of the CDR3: TGTGCCAGCAGTGAAATCTTTACAAGAACCTACAATGAGCAGTTCTTC.

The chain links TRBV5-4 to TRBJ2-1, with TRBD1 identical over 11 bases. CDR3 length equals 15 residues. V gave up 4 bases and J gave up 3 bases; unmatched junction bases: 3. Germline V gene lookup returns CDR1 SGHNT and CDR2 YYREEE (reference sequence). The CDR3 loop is CASSDGTGGYNEQFF. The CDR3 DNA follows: TGTGCCAGCAGCGATGGGACAGGGGGCTACAATGAGCAGTTCTTC.

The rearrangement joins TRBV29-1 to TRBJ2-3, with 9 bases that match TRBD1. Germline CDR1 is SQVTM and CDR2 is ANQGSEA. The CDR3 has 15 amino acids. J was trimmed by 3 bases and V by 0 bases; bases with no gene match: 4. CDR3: CSVEDTGGMTDTQYF. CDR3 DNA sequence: TGCAGCGTTGAAGACACAGGGGGCATGACAGATACGCAGTATTTT.

The CDR3, as DNA: TGTGCCAGCTCCCCGGGAGGGGCCAACGTCCTGACTTTC. It translates to CASSPGGANVLTF. The chain recombines TRBV12-3 or TRBV12-4 with TRBJ2-6; D possibly corresponds to TRBD2 (5 bases). The CDR3 loop spans 13 amino acids. Trimming left V 8 bases short and J 4 bases short, with 9 bases between.

In DNA form, the CDR3 reads TGTGCCAGCAGTGAGATCGCAGGTGGCGAGCAGTACTTC. This translates into CASSEIAGGEQYF. This chain connects TRBV2 to TRBJ2-7; no clear D gene. The CDR3 loop spans 13 amino acids. Germline V gives CDR1 SNHLY, CDR2 FYNNEI. V lost 3 bases, J lost 6 bases, and 12 bases lay in between.

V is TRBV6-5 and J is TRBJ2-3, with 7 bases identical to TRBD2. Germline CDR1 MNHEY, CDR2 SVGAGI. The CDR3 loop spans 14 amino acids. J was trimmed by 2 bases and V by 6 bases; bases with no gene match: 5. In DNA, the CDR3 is TGTGCCAGCAGACGGGGGGTTTACACAGATACGCAGTATTTT. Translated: CASRRGVYTDTQYF.

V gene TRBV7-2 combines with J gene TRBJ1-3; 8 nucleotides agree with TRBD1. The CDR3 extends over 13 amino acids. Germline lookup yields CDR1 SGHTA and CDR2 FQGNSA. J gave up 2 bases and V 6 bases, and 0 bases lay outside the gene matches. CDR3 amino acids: CASRGQAGNTIYF. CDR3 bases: TGTGCCAGCAGGGGACAGGCTGGAAACACCATATATTTT.

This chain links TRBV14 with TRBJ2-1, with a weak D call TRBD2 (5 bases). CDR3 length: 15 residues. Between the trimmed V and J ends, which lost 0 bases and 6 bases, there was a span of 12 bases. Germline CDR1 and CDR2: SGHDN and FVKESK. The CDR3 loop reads CASSQEGTRFNEQFF. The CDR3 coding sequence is TGTGCCAGCAGCCAAGAGGGCACTAGATTCAATGAGCAGTTCTTC.

DNA of the CDR3: TGTGCCAGTAGTGTTCAGGACCAAGAGACCCAGTACTTC. Its translation: CASSVQDQETQYF. The chain joins TRBV19 to TRBJ2-5; D unclear. This CDR3 is built from 13 residues. The V gene's germline CDR1 is LNHDA and CDR2 SQIVND (reference sequence). V was shortened by 5 bases and J by 0 bases, with 7 bases between the two germline ends. The full variable domain, with the rest looked up from reference TRBV19 and TRBJ2-5, is DGGITQSPKYLFRKEGQNVTLSCEQNLNHDAMYWYRQDPGQGLRLIYYSQIVNDFQKGDIAEGYSVSREKKESFPLTVTSAQKNPTAFYLCASSVQDQETQYFGPGTRLLVL.

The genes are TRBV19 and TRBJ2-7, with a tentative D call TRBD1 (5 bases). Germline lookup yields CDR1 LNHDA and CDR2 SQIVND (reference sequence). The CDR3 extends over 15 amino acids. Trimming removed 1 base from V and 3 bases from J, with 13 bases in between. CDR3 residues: CASSIGGGRDYEQYF. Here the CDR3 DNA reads TGTGCCAGTAGTATAGGGGGCGGCAGGGACTACGAGCAGTACTTC.

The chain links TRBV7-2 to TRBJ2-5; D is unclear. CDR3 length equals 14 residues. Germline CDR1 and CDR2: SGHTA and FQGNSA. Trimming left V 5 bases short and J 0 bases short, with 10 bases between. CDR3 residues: CASSLVRYQETQYF. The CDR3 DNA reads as TGTGCCAGCAGCCTAGTGAGATACCAAGAGACCCAGTACTTC.

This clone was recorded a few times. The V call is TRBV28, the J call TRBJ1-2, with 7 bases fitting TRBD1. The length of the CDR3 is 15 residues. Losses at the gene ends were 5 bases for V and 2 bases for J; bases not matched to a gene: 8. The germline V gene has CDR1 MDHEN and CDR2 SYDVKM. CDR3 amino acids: CASSRYPTGNYGYTF. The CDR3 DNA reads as TGTGCCAGCAGTCGCTACCCGACAGGGAACTATGGCTACACCTTC.

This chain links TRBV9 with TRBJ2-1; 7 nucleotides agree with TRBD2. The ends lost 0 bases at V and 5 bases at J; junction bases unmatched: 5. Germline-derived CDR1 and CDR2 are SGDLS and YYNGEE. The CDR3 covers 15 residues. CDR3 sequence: CASSVAASGHNEQFF. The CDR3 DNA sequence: TGTGCCAGCAGCGTAGCTGCTAGCGGACACAATGAGCAGTTCTTC.

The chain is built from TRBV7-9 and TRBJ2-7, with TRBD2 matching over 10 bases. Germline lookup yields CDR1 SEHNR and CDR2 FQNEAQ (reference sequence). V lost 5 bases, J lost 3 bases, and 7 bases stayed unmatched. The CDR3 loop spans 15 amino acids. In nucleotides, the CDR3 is TGTGCCAGCAGCCAAGGGACTAGCGACATCTACGAGCAGTACTTC. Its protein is CASSQGTSDIYEQYF.

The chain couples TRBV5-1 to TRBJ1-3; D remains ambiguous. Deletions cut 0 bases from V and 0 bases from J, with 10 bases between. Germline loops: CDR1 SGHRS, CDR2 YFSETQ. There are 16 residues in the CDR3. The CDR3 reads CASSLDNSLSGNTIYF. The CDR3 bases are TGCGCCAGCAGCTTGGATAACAGCCTCTCTGGAAACACCATATATTTT.

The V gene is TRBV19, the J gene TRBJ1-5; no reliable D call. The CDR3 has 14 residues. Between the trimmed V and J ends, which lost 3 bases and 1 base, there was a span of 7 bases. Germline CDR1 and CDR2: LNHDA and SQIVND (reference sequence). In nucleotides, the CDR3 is TGTGCCAGTAGTATGTCGGTAAGCAATCAGCCCCAGCATTTT. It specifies CASSMSVSNQPQHF. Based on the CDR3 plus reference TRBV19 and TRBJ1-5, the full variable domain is DGGITQSPKYLFRKEGQNVTLSCEQNLNHDAMYWYRQDPGQGLRLIYYSQIVNDFQKGDIAEGYSVSREKKESFPLTVTSAQKNPTAFYLCASSMSVSNQPQHFGDGTRLSIL.

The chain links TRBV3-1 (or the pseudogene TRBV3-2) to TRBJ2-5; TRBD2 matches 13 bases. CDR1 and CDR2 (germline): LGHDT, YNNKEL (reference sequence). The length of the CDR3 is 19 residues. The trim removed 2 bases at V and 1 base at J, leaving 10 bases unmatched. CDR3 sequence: CASSQYPGLAGIRQETQYF. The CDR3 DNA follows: TGTGCCAGCAGCCAATACCCGGGACTAGCGGGAATCCGCCAAGAGACCCAGTACTTC.

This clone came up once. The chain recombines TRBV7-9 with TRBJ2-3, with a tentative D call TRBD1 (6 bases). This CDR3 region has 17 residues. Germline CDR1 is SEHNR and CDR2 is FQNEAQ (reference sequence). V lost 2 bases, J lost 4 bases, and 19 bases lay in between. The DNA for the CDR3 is TGTGCCAGCAGCTTACCCGTAGGGGACATCCAGGCAGATACGCAGTATTTT. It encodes CASSLPVGDIQADTQYF.

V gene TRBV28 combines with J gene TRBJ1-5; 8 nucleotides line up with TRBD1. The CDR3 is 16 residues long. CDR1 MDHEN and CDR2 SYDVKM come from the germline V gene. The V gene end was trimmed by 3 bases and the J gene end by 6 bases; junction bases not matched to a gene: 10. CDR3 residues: CASSFLIGQGGQPQHF. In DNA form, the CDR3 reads TGTGCCAGCAGTTTTTTAATAGGACAGGGTGGTCAGCCCCAGCATTTT.

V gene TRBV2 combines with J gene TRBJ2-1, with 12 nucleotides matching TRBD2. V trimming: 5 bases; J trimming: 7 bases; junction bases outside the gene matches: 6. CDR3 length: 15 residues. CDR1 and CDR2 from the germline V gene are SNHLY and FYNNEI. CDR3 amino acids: CASSQLAGGKNEQFF. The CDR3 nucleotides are TGTGCCAGCAGTCAGCTAGCGGGGGGGAAAAATGAGCAGTTCTTC.

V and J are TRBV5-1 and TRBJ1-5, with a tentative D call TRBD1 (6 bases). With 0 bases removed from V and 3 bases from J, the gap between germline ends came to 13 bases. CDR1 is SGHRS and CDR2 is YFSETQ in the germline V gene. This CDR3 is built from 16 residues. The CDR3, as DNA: TGCGCCAGCAGCTTGGTACCAGGGGATAACAATCAGCCCCAGCATTTT. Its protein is CASSLVPGDNNQPQHF.

The CDR3 sequence: CASRLLRQGYQPQHF. CDR3 DNA sequence: TGTGCCAGCAGGCTGCTTAGGCAGGGCTATCAGCCCCAGCATTTT. The chain links TRBV6-4 to TRBJ1-5, with a tentative D call TRBD1 (5 bases). This CDR3 is 15 amino acids long. The germline gives CDR1 MRHNA, CDR2 SNTAGT. V lost 6 bases and J 5 bases, leaving 17 bases between the germline ends.

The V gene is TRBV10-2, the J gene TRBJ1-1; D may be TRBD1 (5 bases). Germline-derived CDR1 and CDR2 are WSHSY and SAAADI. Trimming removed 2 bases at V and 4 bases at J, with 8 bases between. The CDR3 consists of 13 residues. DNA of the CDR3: TGCGCCAGCAGTGAGCAGGGAGGCACTGAAGCTTTCTTT. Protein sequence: CASSEQGGTEAFF.

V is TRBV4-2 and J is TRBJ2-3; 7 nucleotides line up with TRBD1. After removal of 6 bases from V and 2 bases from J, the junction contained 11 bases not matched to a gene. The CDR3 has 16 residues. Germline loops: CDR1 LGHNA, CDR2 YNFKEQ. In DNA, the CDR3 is TGTGCCAGCAGTTACCTACACACAGGGGCCACAGATACGCAGTATTTT. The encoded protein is CASSYLHTGATDTQYF.

The CDR3, as DNA: TGTGCCAGCACCGAGCGGGCCACCTCTGGAAACACCATATATTTT. Residues: CASTERATSGNTIYF. The chain joins TRBV7-9 to TRBJ1-3; no clear D. Germline CDR1 is SEHNR and CDR2 is FQNEAQ (reference sequence). Trimming left V 7 bases short and J 0 bases short, with 13 bases between. The CDR3 is 15 residues long.

CDR3 in amino acids: CASSPQGAFEKLFF. The CDR3 bases are TGTGCCAGCAGTCCACAGGGGGCTTTTGAAAAACTGTTTTTT. The chain couples TRBV27 to TRBJ1-4, with 9 bases that match TRBD1. The CDR3 consists of 14 residues. The J segment lost 7 bases and the V segment lost 5 bases, leaving 5 bases of the junction unmatched. Germline V lookup: CDR1 MNHEY, CDR2 SMNVEV (reference sequence).

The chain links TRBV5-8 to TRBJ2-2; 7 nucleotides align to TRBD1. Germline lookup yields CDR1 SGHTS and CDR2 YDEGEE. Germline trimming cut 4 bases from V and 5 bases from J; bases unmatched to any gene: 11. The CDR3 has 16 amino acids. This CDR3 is CASSRPRDRTTGELFF. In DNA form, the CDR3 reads TGTGCCAGCAGCCGCCCCCGGGACAGAACGACCGGGGAGCTGTTTTTT.

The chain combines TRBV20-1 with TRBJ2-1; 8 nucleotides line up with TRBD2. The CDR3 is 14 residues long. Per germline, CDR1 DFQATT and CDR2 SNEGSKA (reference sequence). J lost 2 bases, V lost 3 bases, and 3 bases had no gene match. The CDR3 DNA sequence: TGCAGTGCTAGTCTGCGGGAGGCCTACAATGAGCAGTTCTTC. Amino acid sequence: CSASLREAYNEQFF.

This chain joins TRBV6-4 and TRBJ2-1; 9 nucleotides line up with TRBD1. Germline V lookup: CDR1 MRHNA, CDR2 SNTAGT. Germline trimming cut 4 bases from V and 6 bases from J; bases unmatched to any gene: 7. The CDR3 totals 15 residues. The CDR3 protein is CASSATPTGGNEQFF. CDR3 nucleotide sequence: TGTGCCAGCAGTGCCACTCCGACAGGGGGCAATGAGCAGTTCTTC.

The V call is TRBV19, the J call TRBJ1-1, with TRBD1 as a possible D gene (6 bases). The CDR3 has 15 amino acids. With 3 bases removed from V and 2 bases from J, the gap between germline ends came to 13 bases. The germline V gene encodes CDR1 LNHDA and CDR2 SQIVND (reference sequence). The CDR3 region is CASSIHQDRNTEAFF. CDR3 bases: TGTGCCAGTAGTATTCACCAGGACAGAAACACTGAAGCTTTCTTT.